A single sample gave rise to the 21 T cell receptor beta chains below, sequenced in a study of cytomegalovirus exposure and HLA in healthy donors (dated by TCRdb to the late 2010s). The library was built by means of the immunoSEQ multiplex PCR assay. For the multiplex PCR, a mixture combining 60 forward primers for TCR Vbeta segments and 13 reverse primers for TCR Jbeta segments was used. Imported from immuneACCESS, the table was reduced by TCRdb to in-frame sequences with V and J called. These copies leave out some clones; in studies compared against another copy, an unresolved V gene accounts for under half, and the cause of the remainder is not known. This sample lists roughly 130,000 clones; 80% were detected once. The ten most abundant clones make up around 3% of the sample. The specimen sequenced was PBMCs. These receptors were collected from a male donor in good health and CMV-seronegative.

This clone came up once. The chain recombines TRBV6-4 with TRBJ2-3; 13 bases are shared with TRBD2. The length of the CDR3 is 18 residues. The germline CDR1 and CDR2 sequences are MRHNA and SNTAGT. V was clipped by 6 bases and J by 3 bases; unmatched bases: 12. CDR3 in amino acids: CASSPRLAGGRDTDTQYF. The CDR3 region has the DNA TGTGCCAGCAGCCCTAGACTAGCGGGAGGACGGGATACAGATACGCAGTATTTT.

The chain combines TRBV23-1 with TRBJ1-4; 12 bases fit TRBD1. Being an ORF, TRBV23-1 has a function that is uncertain. The CDR3 is 20 amino acids. Trimming removed 3 bases from V and 0 bases from J; junction bases left unmatched: 11. Here the CDR3 reads CASSQIRDRGPNATNEKLFF. In DNA form, the CDR3 reads TGCGCCAGCAGTCAGATACGGGACAGGGGGCCCAATGCAACTAATGAAAAACTGTTTTTT.

This clone showed up just a few times. The chain links TRBV4-2 to TRBJ2-7; D call uncertain. The V end lost 0 bases, the J end lost 4 bases, and 10 bases lay between the germline ends. Per the germline V gene, CDR1 is LGHNA and CDR2 is YNFKEQ. The length of the CDR3 is 14 residues. The CDR3 nucleotides read TGTGCCAGCAGCCAAGATGAGACACGTTACGAGCAGTACTTC. This translates into CASSQDETRYEQYF.

The genes are TRBV5-1 and TRBJ2-3, with 14 bases fitting TRBD2. The trim removed 3 bases at V and 8 bases at J, leaving 17 bases unmatched. The length of the CDR3 is 19 residues. Per germline, CDR1 SGHRS and CDR2 YFSETQ. The CDR3 sequence is CASSWQPSGLAGVDGTQYF. The CDR3 DNA follows: TGCGCCAGCAGCTGGCAACCATCGGGACTAGCGGGAGTCGATGGTACGCAGTATTTT.

This clone was recorded only once. J is TRBJ1-2 and V is TRBV6-1; tentative D call: TRBD1 (5 bases). Trimming pared 7 bases from V and 4 bases from J, leaving 7 bases between. Germline V lookup: CDR1 MNHNS, CDR2 SASEGT. The CDR3 sequence is 11 residues long. CDR3 coding DNA: TGTGCCAGCACCGACAGCTATGGCTACACCTTC. Protein: CASTDSYGYTF.

The J gene is TRBJ1-6, the V gene TRBV27; 9 bases line up with TRBD1. Germline CDR1 MNHEY, CDR2 SMNVEV (reference sequence). CDR3 length: 14 amino acids. V dropped 5 bases and J dropped 9; count of bases not matched to a gene: 5. CDR3 bases: TGTGCCAGCAGTGCGACAGGGGGTATTTCACCCCTCCACTTT. Protein sequence: CASSATGGISPLHF.

This clone was observed once. This chain uses TRBV27 with TRBJ2-1; 9 bases are a match to TRBD1. Germline V gives CDR1 MNHEY, CDR2 SMNVEV (reference sequence). This CDR3 is built from 14 residues. V was pared by 6 bases and J by 5 bases, with 5 bases of the junction left unmatched. CDR3 in DNA: TGTGCCAGCAGCCCGAGGGACAGGGACAATGAGCAGTTCTTC. It codes for CASSPRDRDNEQFF.

This clone is a singleton in its sample. This chain connects TRBV5-1 to TRBJ2-7, with D possibly TRBD1 on 5 matching bases. This CDR3 spans 12 amino acids. Germline-derived CDR1 and CDR2 are SGHRS and YFSETQ. V dropped 4 bases and J dropped 7 bases, with 12 bases sitting between them. CDR3 DNA sequence: TGCGCCAGCAGCAGGGGAATAGGGGAGCAGTACTTC. This encodes CASSRGIGEQYF.

The V and J genes are TRBV6-1 and TRBJ2-7, with a possible D match to TRBD1 (6 bases). V was trimmed by 3 bases and J by 2 bases, leaving 11 bases between them. Germline values: CDR1 MNHNS, CDR2 SASEGT. This CDR3 comprises 14 residues. Here the CDR3 reads CASSDQQGPYEQYF. As DNA, the CDR3 is TGTGCCAGCAGTGATCAGCAGGGGCCCTACGAGCAGTACTTC.

V and J are TRBV10-3 and TRBJ1-4; TRBD1 is a possible D gene (5 bases). Trimming pared 0 bases from V and 3 bases from J, leaving 11 bases between. The CDR3 contains 16 residues. Germline lookup yields CDR1 ENHRY and CDR2 SYGVKD. The CDR3 DNA follows: TGTGCCATCAGTGAGTCGACGGGGGTGGCTAATGAAAAACTGTTTTTT. It specifies CAISESTGVANEKLFF.

The chain has TRBV5-6 and TRBJ2-2; a weak D match, TRBD1 (5 bases). The CDR3 runs 15 residues. Trimming pared 4 bases from V and 4 bases from J, leaving 14 bases between. The V gene's germline CDR1 is SGHDT and CDR2 YYEEEE. CDR3 nucleotide sequence: TGTGCCAGCAGCCAAATTAGACAGTTCACCGGGGAGCTGTTTTTT. This encodes CASSQIRQFTGELFF.

On this clone itself: A junction end diverges from the germline sequence, so it may reflect a read error. The chain uses TRBV4-3 and TRBJ1-1, with a weak D call TRBD1 (5 bases). CDR1 and CDR2 from the germline V gene are LGHNA and YSLEER. The CDR3 runs to 15 residues. The CDR3 DNA sequence: TGCGCCAGTAGCCAAAAAAATGGGGGAGGCACTGAAGCTTTCTTT. Residues: CASSQKNGGGTEAFF.

V usage is TRBV5-1 and J usage is TRBJ1-6; D is ambiguous. The ends were cut back, 0 bases at V and 10 bases at J, with 8 bases in the middle. The CDR3 covers 13 residues. The germline gives CDR1 SGHRS, CDR2 YFSETQ. CDR3 protein: CASSLEQNSPLHF. Written as DNA, the CDR3 is TGCGCCAGCAGCTTGGAACAGAACTCACCCCTCCACTTT.

DNA of the CDR3: TGTGCCAGCAGAGAGGGACAGGGGCCCTATCAGCCCCAGCATTTT. It specifies CASREGQGPYQPQHF. The genes are TRBV2 and TRBJ1-5; 10 nucleotides line up with TRBD1. The CDR3 is 15 amino acids. Germline V CDR1 and CDR2: SNHLY, FYNNEI. The V gene end was trimmed by 6 bases and the J gene end by 5 bases; junction bases not matched to a gene: 7.

J is TRBJ2-5 and V is TRBV27; 10 bases are a match to TRBD1. The V segment lost 3 bases and the J segment 10 bases; nucleotides outside the gene matches: 5. The CDR3 has 13 amino acids. Germline V gene lookup returns CDR1 MNHEY and CDR2 SMNVEV (reference sequence). The CDR3 protein is CASSFGQGGDQYF. The CDR3 DNA reads TGTGCCAGCAGTTTCGGACAGGGGGGGGACCAGTACTTC.

This chain joins TRBV6-5 and TRBJ1-3, with D unclear. Per the germline V gene, CDR1 is MNHEY and CDR2 is SVGAGI. This CDR3 comprises 14 residues. Trimming shortened V by 6 bases and J by 0 bases, and 9 bases separated the two germline ends. The DNA of the CDR3 is TGTGCCAGCAGGAGACATGTCTCTGGAAACACCATATATTTT. Translated, it gives CASRRHVSGNTIYF.

Here the CDR3 reads CASSYPYSTGLYGYTF. CDR3 nucleotides: TGTGCCAGCAGTTACCCTTACTCGACAGGGCTCTATGGCTACACCTTC. This rearrangement joins TRBV6-5 to TRBJ1-2; 7 nucleotides align to TRBD1. The germline gives CDR1 MNHEY, CDR2 SVGAGI. The CDR3 is 16 residues long. J gave up 4 bases and V 2 bases, and 10 bases lay outside the gene matches.

V is TRBV13 and J is TRBJ1-5; 9 bases line up with TRBD1. Trimming took 5 bases from V and 9 from J; bases not matched to a gene: 8. This CDR3 has 14 amino acids. Germline CDR1 and CDR2: PRHDT and FYEKMQ (reference sequence). This chain's CDR3 is CASSHPTGGSPQHF. DNA of the CDR3: TGTGCCAGCAGCCATCCTACAGGGGGCTCGCCCCAGCATTTT. Full variable domain (outside the CDR3, taken from reference TRBV13 and TRBJ1-5): AAGVIQSPRHLIKEKRETATLKCYPIPRHDTVYWYQQGPGQDPQFLISFYEKMQSDKGSIPDRFSAQQFSDYHSELNMSSLELGDSALYFCASSHPTGGSPQHFGDGTRLSIL.

V is TRBV7-3 and J is TRBJ2-7; 10 bases map to TRBD1. J lost 9 bases, V lost 1 base, and 9 bases had no gene match. Germline V lookup: CDR1 SGHTA, CDR2 FQGTGA. This CDR3 is 15 amino acids long. As DNA, the CDR3 is TGTGCCAGCAGCTTAAGCCCGGGACAGGGGACAGGGCAGTACTTC. Its translation: CASSLSPGQGTGQYF.

About this clone itself: An end of the junction differs from the germline gene, which may be a read error. The chain is built from TRBV5-1 and TRBJ1-2, with 7 bases that match TRBD1. CDR1 is SGHRS, CDR2 YFSETQ, per germline. The CDR3 has 16 residues. The chain's CDR3 is CAGSLGLTGFNYGYTF. CDR3 coding DNA: TGCGCCGGCAGCTTGGGCCTGACAGGGTTCAACTATGGCTACACCTTC.

This clone was counted a few times. This chain joins TRBV7-6 and TRBJ1-5; possible D gene TRBD1, 6 bases. The germline gives CDR1 SGHVS, CDR2 FNYEAQ. V lost 4 bases to trimming and J lost 3 bases, with 10 bases between them. The CDR3 contains 14 residues. The CDR3 loop reads CASSSGTNNQPQHF. The CDR3 DNA is TGTGCCAGCAGCTCCGGGACAAACAATCAGCCCCAGCATTTT.